This T cell receptor beta chain was found in a study of T cell responses to AZD1222 COVID-19 vaccine (dated by TCRdb to the early 2020s). For context, the study as a whole: AZD1222 recipients given second doses at about 4 weeks or at about 12 weeks were pooled, since spike-specific TCR depth and breadth were not found to differ between the two schedules. TCR sequencing covered 230 to 250 trial participants: about 210 given two doses of AZD1222 and 26 given two doses of MenACWY control vaccine. Trial participants were enrolled by age into subgroups of 18-55, 56-69 and 70-plus years, and about 150, 27 and 61 TCR-sequenced participants, respectively, were included in these subgroups. The investigation overall reported the following: Participants were mostly white British and included more females than males, and it was suggested by the authors that clonal diversity may have been underestimated. In the small 56-69-year group, the increase in depth fell short of significance, most likely because of low power. Reportedly, almost half of the unique spike-specific TCRs recognized epitopes lying outside the regions that are mutated in the B.1.351 and B.1.1.7 variants. Because no day 14 peak-response samples were available, repertoires were characterized only after the peak T cell response. After two AZD1222 doses, spike-specific TCR breadth and depth were significantly higher than at day 0 and than in MenACWY recipients. Conclusions about previously exposed vaccinees are limited, since just five or six AZD1222 recipients were seropositive for SARS-CoV-2 at baseline. The vaccine-associated CD4 TCRs covered the entire spike protein, and the dominant responses fell in regions 160-218 and 743-854.

Via the germline V gene, CDR1 is MGHRA and CDR2 YSYEKL. Inclusive of the bounding cysteine and phenylalanine, the CDR3 is 18 residues long. Only CDR3 DNA remains: 54 bases, in frame from the first base. Trimmed from V: 5 bases; trimmed from J: 3 bases; junction bases lacking a gene match: 10. The sample's time point label, decoded: baseline before first vaccination. Vaccinee samples came from UK trials COV001 and COV002, including a single-blind randomized controlled phase 2/3 trial of AZD1222 (ChAdOx1 nCoV-19) in healthy adults. For TCRbeta chain sequencing, PBMC samples from trial participants were taken at day 0 and at day 28 after the second dose. Notes on this clone: The specificity of this receptor is unknown. Per-nucleotide qualities are absent, and no much larger clonotype sits a single base away.

The CDR3 regions of human TCRbeta chains were analyzed by immunosequencing. As for the original processing: TCRs in the repertoires were matched against a reference library of SARS-CoV-2-specific TCRs that had been generated with the MIRA antigen-specificity platform. Breadth was defined as the fraction of unique TCRs that were SARS-CoV-2-associated. Depth was defined as the fraction of total T cells that were SARS-CoV-2-associated. Using the MIRA data, each spike-specific TCR was mapped to the spike region that the TCR reacts to and placed in a CD4 or CD8 class. Log10-transformed breadth and depth values were compared by one-way ANOVA with Sidak's multiple comparisons tests. TCRdb's version of the immuneACCESS table is confined to in-frame rearrangements and falls short of the full clone set. An unresolved V gene accounts for under half of the shortfall where checked; the remainder is of unknown origin. Clone size and V and J calls were adopted from that table, with D and trimming inferred from the DNA. This sample gives 150,000 to 180,000 clones in total; about 88% of them show up just once. Jointly, the top ten make up 3.1% of the sample.

The rearranged chain carries TRBV4-1 and TRBJ2-2; TRBD1 agrees with 12 junctional bases. Here the sequenced sample was peripheral blood, taken on day 0 of AZD1222 vaccination. The receptor comes from an adult in good health. The DNA sequence is TGCGCCAGCAGCACTCCAAGGGACAGGGGGCAAGACACCGGGGAGCTGTTTTTT. The translation is CASSTPRDRGQDTGELFF.